The 14 T cell receptor beta chains below were found in one sample sequenced in a study of vaccination effects on CD4 cells after COVID-19. Repertoires were generated with immunoSEQ multiplex PCR, while TCRdb's copy carries only in-frame clones and drops some. Among some 23,000 clones listed, approximately 76% were seen once. Using viral peptide pools, the ViraFEST assay grew out antigen-specific CD4+ T cells prior to sequencing. Upon completion of 10 to 11 days in culture, CD4+ T cells were isolated. Every participant took two doses of the BNT162b2 or mRNA-1273 vaccine. No antigen has been assigned to these receptors. Sequenced material: CD4+ T cells from PBMCs cultured with HCoV-229E spike peptides, taken after COVID-19 vaccination. The source is a human donor who received a COVID-19 vaccine.

The chain has TRBV5-1 and TRBJ2-4; the D is unclear. This CDR3 region has 15 residues. Trimming removed 4 bases at V and 1 base at J, with 12 bases between. CDR1 and CDR2 (germline): SGHRS, YFSETQ. CDR3 in amino acids: CASSLNDPAKNIQYF. The CDR3 DNA reads as TGCGCCAGCAGCCTCAACGATCCTGCCAAAAACATTCAGTACTTC.

This clone was picked up a small number of times. The chain uses TRBV20-1 and TRBJ1-2; D perhaps matches TRBD1 (6 bases). In germline, CDR1 is DFQATT, CDR2 SNEGSKA (reference sequence). V lost 5 bases, J lost 5 bases, and 9 bases lay in between. CDR3 length: 11 amino acids. The CDR3 sequence is CSASQGYGYTF. The CDR3 DNA follows: TGCAGTGCTTCGCAGGGGTATGGCTACACCTTC.

This chain joins TRBV7-8 and TRBJ2-7; TRBD2 agrees at 9 bases. CDR3 length: 14 residues. The V and J ends lost 4 bases and 6 bases, in that order; junction bases with no gene match: 7. Germline assignment: CDR1 SGHVS and CDR2 FQNEAQ. The DNA of the CDR3 is TGTGCCAGCAGCTCAATAGCGGGAGAAAGCGAGCAGTACTTC. The encoded protein is CASSSIAGESEQYF.

The chain recombines TRBV24-1 with TRBJ1-2; D not certain. Germline assignment: CDR1 KGHDR and CDR2 SFDVKD. This CDR3 is 12 amino acids long. V gave up 4 bases and J gave up 1 base, with 3 bases separating them. CDR3 in DNA: TGTGCCACCAGTGAATTTAACTATGGCTACACCTTC. It is translated as CATSEFNYGYTF.

The chain joins TRBV6-1 to TRBJ1-2; tentative D call: TRBD1 (6 bases). This CDR3 is built from 12 residues. Trimming removed 2 bases from V and 5 bases from J, with 6 bases in between. Per germline, CDR1 MNHNS and CDR2 SASEGT. CDR3 sequence reads: CASSERGYGYTF. CDR3 coding DNA: TGTGCCAGCAGTGAAAGGGGGTATGGCTACACCTTC.

CDR3 loop: CASVMQGYNEQFF. The DNA for the CDR3 is TGTGCCAGCGTGATGCAGGGGTACAATGAGCAGTTCTTC. The chain combines TRBV2 with TRBJ2-1; possible D gene TRBD1, 6 bases. The CDR3 is made up of 13 amino acids. Germline V lookup: CDR1 SNHLY, CDR2 FYNNEI. Trimming took off 8 bases at V and 4 bases at J, with 12 bases between the two ends.

The chain combines TRBV3-1 (or the pseudogene TRBV3-2) with TRBJ2-5; weak D call: TRBD2 (5 bases). The germline gives CDR1 LGHDT, CDR2 YNNKEL (reference sequence). The CDR3 length is 14 residues. The V and J ends lost 2 bases and 1 base respectively, with 8 bases between them. The CDR3 here is CASSQSSLQETQYF. DNA for the CDR3: TGTGCCAGCAGCCAATCTAGCCTCCAAGAGACCCAGTACTTC.

The chain recombines TRBV2 with TRBJ1-6; no clear D. The CDR3 consists of 15 residues. Germline loops: CDR1 SNHLY, CDR2 FYNNEI. The V gene lost 4 bases and the J gene lost 4 bases, with 11 bases spanning the gap. The DNA for the CDR3 is TGTGCCAGCAGTGTTTCAGAGGGTTATAATTCACCCCTCCACTTT. Encoded protein: CASSVSEGYNSPLHF.

The chain uses TRBV5-1 and TRBJ1-2; 10 bases map to TRBD1. With V trimmed by 5 bases and J by 4 bases, 17 bases remained unmatched. The CDR3 has 18 amino acids. Germline assignment: CDR1 SGHRS and CDR2 YFSETQ. This CDR3 is CASSIGVGGQGLLYGYTF. The DNA of the CDR3 is TGCGCCAGCAGTATCGGCGTCGGGGGACAGGGGCTTCTCTATGGCTACACCTTC. The complete variable domain, with remaining parts taken from reference TRBV5-1 and TRBJ1-2, reads KAGVTQTPRYLIKTRGQQVTLSCSPISGHRSVSWYQQTPGQGLQFLFEYFSETQRNKGNFPGRFSGRQFSNSRSEMNVSTLELGDSALYLCASSIGVGGQGLLYGYTFGSGTRLTVV.

The chain couples TRBV15 to TRBJ1-1; perhaps TRBD1 as D (5 bases). Trimming shortened V by 0 bases and J by 4 bases, and 15 bases separated the two germline ends. CDR1 and CDR2 (germline): LNHNV, YYDKDF (reference sequence). This CDR3 spans 16 amino acids. DNA of the CDR3: TGTGCCACCAGCAGAGAATGGCCCGGGGGGGGCACTGAAGCTTTCTTT. Encoded protein: CATSREWPGGGTEAFF.

The V and J genes are TRBV2 and TRBJ2-2; 7 nucleotides line up with TRBD2. The CDR3 spans 13 residues. The V gene's germline CDR1 is SNHLY and CDR2 FYNNEI. The junction had 0 bases not matched to a gene; V was cut back by 7 bases and J by 1 base. DNA of the CDR3: TGTGCCAGCAAGCGGGAGAACACCGGGGAGCTGTTTTTT. Amino acid sequence: CASKRENTGELFF.

V gene TRBV27 combines with J gene TRBJ1-4; weak D call: TRBD1 (5 bases). Germline CDR1 is MNHEY and CDR2 is SMNVEV (reference sequence). This CDR3 has 12 amino acids. The V and J ends lost 9 bases and 10 bases respectively, with 15 bases between them. The CDR3 loop is CASRDVVGKLFF. The DNA for the CDR3 is TGTGCCAGTAGGGACGTCGTGGGAAAACTGTTTTTT.

This chain links TRBV5-1 with TRBJ2-3; D might be TRBD1 (5 bases). Trimming pared 4 bases from V and 3 bases from J, leaving 12 bases between. This CDR3 has 14 residues. Per germline, CDR1 SGHRS and CDR2 YFSETQ. The DNA for the CDR3 is TGCGCCAGCAGCGTGGACAAGAGGACAGATACGCAGTATTTT. The encoded protein is CASSVDKRTDTQYF.

The genes are TRBV27 and TRBJ1-4; 9 bases line up with TRBD1. Germline V CDR1 and CDR2: MNHEY, SMNVEV (reference sequence). V trimming: 6 bases; J trimming: 7 bases; junction bases outside the gene matches: 6. This CDR3 contains 14 residues. The CDR3 DNA sequence: TGTGCCAGCAGGCTACAGGGGGCAGGTGAAAAACTGTTTTTT. Its translation is CASRLQGAGEKLFF.